A single sample is the source of the 19 T cell receptor beta chains below, sequenced in a study of spatial heterogeneity in lung cancer. Each CDR3 protein is one row after TCRdb ran MiXCR on the 5' RACE reads. Of around 23,000 distinct CDR3 sequences listed, about 5% are singletons. Regarding time point: sample taken at primary tumor resection. Unsorted tumor, nontumor lung tissue or cryopreserved PBMC supplied the whole RNA. Sequencing was performed on PBMCs, taken at surgery. These TCRs come from a male donor with early-stage non-small cell lung cancer.

This clonotype was counted many times. The chain has TRBV27 and TRBJ1-1; the D gene is possibly TRBD1 (6 bases). Trimming pared 0 bases from V and 2 bases from J, leaving 10 bases between. The CDR3 has 15 amino acids. In germline, CDR1 is MNHEY, CDR2 SMNVEV (reference sequence). Here the CDR3 DNA reads TGTGCCAGCAGTTTATCTAGGACAGAAAACACTGAAGCTTTCTTT. It yields the protein CASSLSRTENTEAFF.

This clonotype was seen many times. This sequence joins TRBV5-4 and TRBJ2-7; D remains unclear. Per the germline V gene, CDR1 is SGHNT and CDR2 is YYREEE (reference sequence). CDR3 length equals 15 residues. Trimming took off 0 bases at V and 2 bases at J, with 12 bases between the two ends. The CDR3 sequence is CASSLDYGGPYEQYF. In nucleotides, the CDR3 is TGTGCCAGCAGCTTGGATTATGGCGGTCCCTACGAGCAGTACTTC.

This clonotype was counted ten times or more. This chain joins TRBV4-2 and TRBJ2-3; 13 bases align to TRBD2. CDR3 length equals 19 residues. J lost 3 bases, V lost 0 bases, and 9 bases had no gene match. Germline V gene data show CDR1 as LGHNA and CDR2 as YNFKEQ. CDR3 loop: CASSQERRELAGGTDTQYF. In DNA form, the CDR3 reads TGTGCCAGCAGCCAAGAAAGAAGGGAACTAGCGGGGGGGACAGATACGCAGTATTTT.

The chain combines TRBV28 with TRBJ2-7, with 9 bases fitting TRBD1. Germline CDR1 and CDR2: MDHEN and SYDVKM. The CDR3 runs to 17 residues. V was pared by 5 bases and J by 0 bases, with 11 bases of the junction left unmatched. CDR3: CASSLDRGFLSSYEQYF. The CDR3 bases are TGTGCCAGCAGTCTCGACAGGGGGTTTTTAAGCTCCTACGAGCAGTACTTC.

This clonotype showed up just a few times. The chain carries TRBV7-6 and TRBJ2-3; D possibly matches TRBD1 or TRBD2 (5 bases each). CDR3 size: 15 residues. V lost 3 bases to trimming and J lost 1 base, with 11 bases between them. Looked up from germline, CDR1 is SGHVS and CDR2 is FNYEAQ. CDR3 sequence: CASSFRRGGTDTQYF. The CDR3 nucleotides are TGTGCCAGCAGCTTCCGTAGGGGAGGCACAGATACGCAGTATTTT. The full variable domain, rest sourced from reference TRBV7-6 and TRBJ2-3, is GAGVSQSPRYKVTKRGQDVALRCDPISGHVSLYWYRQALGQGPEFLTYFNYEAQQDKSGLPNDRFSAERPEGSISTLTIQRTEQRDSAMYRCASSFRRGGTDTQYFGPGTRLTVL.

This clonotype was recorded at least ten times. This chain uses TRBV28 with TRBJ1-2; the D is unclear. Germline V gene sequence: CDR1 MDHEN, CDR2 SYDVKM. CDR3 length: 14 amino acids. Between the trimmed V and J ends, which lost 6 bases and 0 bases, there was a span of 11 bases. CDR3 DNA: TGTGCCAGCAGCAAGATCCTATCTAACTATGGCTACACCTTC. It codes for CASSKILSNYGYTF.

This clonotype occurred many times. The chain recombines TRBV5-1 with TRBJ2-3; TRBD1 matches 10 bases. V dropped 5 bases and J dropped 6; count of bases not matched to a gene: 12. This CDR3 has 16 residues. Looked up from germline, CDR1 is SGHRS and CDR2 is YFSETQ. CDR3 in amino acids: CASRRQGAPQSDTQYF. The CDR3, as DNA: TGCGCCAGCAGGAGACAGGGGGCGCCCCAGTCGGATACGCAGTATTTT.

In its sample, this clonotype was seen many times. This chain links TRBV20-1 with TRBJ2-7; D possibly corresponds to TRBD2 (5 bases). Germline V gene sequence: CDR1 DFQATT, CDR2 SNEGSKA (reference sequence). V gave up 5 bases and J gave up 7 bases, with 18 bases separating them. This CDR3 has 13 amino acids. The CDR3 DNA sequence: TGCAGTGCTCCCCGGGGTTACGGTCTGGAGCAGTACTTC. This encodes CSAPRGYGLEQYF.

This clonotype was counted many times. The CDR3 is CASSYRDRGSNTIYF. The DNA of the CDR3 is TGCGCCAGCAGCTACCGGGACAGGGGTTCAAACACCATATATTTT. This chain uses TRBV5-1 with TRBJ1-3; 10 nucleotides line up with TRBD1. The CDR3 loop spans 15 amino acids. The germline V gene encodes CDR1 SGHRS and CDR2 YFSETQ. V was clipped by 3 bases and J by 6 bases; unmatched bases: 6.

This clonotype came up many times. This chain uses TRBV5-1 with TRBJ1-2; 7 bases match TRBD1. Trimming took 2 bases from V and 8 from J; bases not matched to a gene: 6. CDR3 length: 13 residues. Germline V gene lookup returns CDR1 SGHRS and CDR2 YFSETQ. For the CDR3, the DNA is TGCGCCAGCAGCTTCGAGACAGGGAGAGGCTACACCTTC. Translating gives CASSFETGRGYTF.

The chain links TRBV7-7 to TRBJ2-3; D may be TRBD2 (6 bases). This CDR3 has 14 residues. Germline assignment: CDR1 SSHAT and CDR2 FNYEAQ (reference sequence). The V and J ends lost 3 bases and 6 bases respectively, with 13 bases between them. The CDR3, as DNA: TGTGCCAGCAGCTTCGGTAGCGGCGGGGATACGCAGTATTTT. Amino acid sequence: CASSFGSGGDTQYF.

This clonotype has a count of ten or more. The genes are TRBV2 and TRBJ1-2; TRBD1 aligns across 9 bases. CDR1 SNHLY and CDR2 FYNNEI come from the germline V gene. V was clipped by 6 bases and J by 8 bases; unmatched bases: 19. CDR3 size: 17 residues. The chain's CDR3 is CASSGDRDRAYLDGYTF. The DNA of the CDR3 is TGTGCCAGCAGCGGGGACCGGGACAGGGCTTATCTTGACGGCTACACCTTC.

This clonotype was seen many times. The chain combines TRBV5-6 with TRBJ2-1; the D gene is possibly TRBD2 (5 bases). Germline V gives CDR1 SGHDT, CDR2 YYEEEE. The CDR3 contains 12 residues. V dropped 3 bases and J dropped 8 bases, with 9 bases sitting between them. The CDR3 here is CASSWESYEQFF. CDR3 nucleotide sequence: TGTGCCAGCAGCTGGGAGTCCTATGAGCAGTTCTTC.

This clonotype was seen repeatedly, ten times or more. The V gene is TRBV5-1, the J gene TRBJ2-6, with D uncertain. With 5 bases removed from V and 0 bases from J, the gap between germline ends came to 9 bases. This CDR3 has 15 residues. Germline values: CDR1 SGHRS, CDR2 YFSETQ. The DNA of the CDR3 is TGCGCCAGCAGAAATTGGGACTCTGGGGCCAACGTCCTGACTTTC. Its protein is CASRNWDSGANVLTF.

By sample fraction, this clonotype is medium-sized (0.01 to 0.1%). This sequence joins TRBV7-9 and TRBJ2-7; a weak D match, TRBD2 (6 bases). Per the germline V gene, CDR1 is SEHNR and CDR2 is FQNEAQ (reference sequence). The CDR3 has 13 residues. V dropped 5 bases and J dropped 4 bases, with 12 bases sitting between them. Here the CDR3 reads CASSPPAGYEQYF. The CDR3 nucleotides are TGTGCCAGCAGCCCCCCGGCGGGGTACGAGCAGTACTTC.

V gene TRBV7-3 combines with J gene TRBJ2-2, with D maybe TRBD1 (5 bases). The CDR3 is 14 residues long. From germline, CDR1 is SGHTA and CDR2 FQGTGA. V shed 4 bases and J shed 7 bases, with 13 bases lying between them. CDR3: CASSSAGSGGELFF. The CDR3 DNA is TGTGCCAGCAGCTCAGCAGGGTCGGGCGGGGAGCTGTTTTTT.

This clonotype was found many times. The gene calls are TRBV7-9 and TRBJ1-2, with 8 nucleotides matching TRBD1. CDR1 and CDR2 (germline): SEHNR, FQNEAQ (reference sequence). V shed 5 bases and J 4 bases; nucleotides not matched to a gene: 12. This CDR3 contains 16 residues. The CDR3 region has the DNA TGTGCCAGCAGCCTACCCAACAGGGGGGTGAGCTATGGCTACACCTTC. Encoded protein: CASSLPNRGVSYGYTF.

This chain joins TRBV4-3 and TRBJ1-3; 8 bases are a match to TRBD1. This CDR3 has 13 amino acids. Germline V lookup: CDR1 LGHNA, CDR2 YSLEER. V lost 4 bases to trimming and J lost 7 bases; unmatched junction nucleotides: 3. The CDR3 DNA reads as TGCGCCAGCAGCCGGCAGGGGGCCAACACCATATATTTT. As protein: CASSRQGANTIYF.

In its sample, this clonotype was seen many times. V usage is TRBV6-2 or TRBV6-3 and J usage is TRBJ1-1; perhaps TRBD1 as D (6 bases). Trimming left V 9 bases short and J 4 bases short, with 9 bases between. The CDR3 has 11 residues. Per the germline V gene, CDR1 is MNHEY and CDR2 is SVGEGT. CDR3 nucleotides: TGTGCCAGTGAAGGGGGCACTGAAGCTTTCTTT. This codes for CASEGGTEAFF.